The 23 T cell receptor beta chains reported below all come from one sample, sequenced in a study of molecular identifiers for immune sequencing clone quantification. TCRdb ran MiXCR on the PCR reads and lists one entry per CDR3 protein. Of approximately 550,000 distinct CDR3 sequences in the sample, 20% to 25% were seen once. Sequenced sample: naive CD8+ T cells from blood, with Jurkat cell RNA spiked in. Subset here: FACS-sorted CD8+CD4-CCR7+CD45RA+ naive T cells. All receptors derive from a human donor in good health. Some libraries in this study had Jurkat cell RNA spiked in.

The V call is TRBV6-5, the J call TRBJ1-6; 9 nucleotides agree with TRBD1. Germline trimming cut 0 bases from V and 14 bases from J; bases unmatched to any gene: 14. From germline, CDR1 is MNHEY and CDR2 SVGAGI. CDR3 size: 17 residues. CDR3 sequence reads: CASSYSIPGQGINSLHF. The CDR3 nucleotides are TGTGCCAGCAGTTACTCGATTCCCGGACAGGGGATAAATTCCCTCCACTTT.

This clonotype has more than one count but fewer than ten. The chain is built from TRBV4-2 and TRBJ2-1; D may be TRBD1 (6 bases). The V gene lost 2 bases and the J gene lost 10 bases, with 12 bases spanning the gap. This CDR3 region has 13 residues. Germline V gene data show CDR1 as LGHNA and CDR2 as YNFKEQ. CDR3: CASSQNRDHEQFF. In nucleotides, the CDR3 is TGTGCCAGCAGCCAAAACAGGGACCACGAGCAGTTCTTC.

This clonotype appeared a few times. The gene calls are TRBV20-1 and TRBJ1-1, with D unresolved. V dropped 0 bases and J dropped 2 bases, with 13 bases sitting between them. The CDR3 length is 15 residues. The germline gives CDR1 DFQATT, CDR2 SNEGSKA (reference sequence). CDR3 loop: CSARDFKDVNTEAFF. The CDR3 DNA sequence: TGCAGTGCTAGAGATTTTAAGGACGTTAACACTGAAGCTTTCTTT.

The chain couples TRBV27 to TRBJ2-7; 7 bases align to TRBD1. Germline CDR1 and CDR2: MNHEY and SMNVEV (reference sequence). V shed 0 bases, J shed 3 bases, and the junction held 5 bases outside the gene matches. The CDR3 consists of 15 residues. The CDR3 bases are TGTGCCAGCAGTTTATCGATACAGGGGATCTACGAGCAGTACTTC. Amino acid sequence: CASSLSIQGIYEQYF.

This clonotype was observed many times. The V and J genes are TRBV30 and TRBJ1-5; D might be TRBD1 (5 bases). V dropped 4 bases and J dropped 6 bases, with 10 bases sitting between them. Germline V gives CDR1 GTSNPN, CDR2 SVGIG (reference sequence). CDR3 size: 12 residues. CDR3 DNA: TGTGCCTGGAATCGGGGGACTCAGCCCCAGCATTTT. Amino acid sequence: CAWNRGTQPQHF.

Many counts were recorded for this clonotype. The J gene is TRBJ2-1, the V gene TRBV15; TRBD2 might be the D (5 bases). Germline loops: CDR1 LNHNV, CDR2 YYDKDF (reference sequence). V shed 3 bases and J shed 9 bases, with 18 bases lying between them. The CDR3 is 15 residues long. Here the CDR3 DNA reads TGTGCCACCAGCAGCGCCGGGAACTCCGCTAGTGAGCAGTTCTTC. Translation gives CATSSAGNSASEQFF.

The V gene is TRBV29-1, the J gene TRBJ1-4, with D perhaps TRBD1 (5 bases). Deletions cut 6 bases from V and 4 bases from J, with 9 bases between. The CDR3 has 12 amino acids. Per the germline V gene, CDR1 is SQVTM and CDR2 is ANQGSEA. As DNA, the CDR3 is TGCAGCGTGGGGGATTATAATGAAAAACTGTTTTTT. This sequence encodes CSVGDYNEKLFF. Using reference TRBV29-1 and TRBJ1-4 for the parts outside the CDR3, the full variable domain is SAVISQKPSRDICQRGTSLTIQCQVDSQVTMMFWYRQQPGQSLTLIATANQGSEATYESGFVIDKFPISRPNLTFSTLTVSNMSPEDSSIYLCSVGDYNEKLFFGSGTQLSVL.

This rearrangement joins TRBV2 to TRBJ2-1; 10 nucleotides line up with TRBD2. J was trimmed by 7 bases and V by 0 bases; bases with no gene match: 3. This CDR3 has 15 amino acids. Germline loops: CDR1 SNHLY, CDR2 FYNNEI. CDR3 DNA: TGTGCCAGCAGTGAAGCGATGGGACTAGCGAATGAGCAGTTCTTC. Translating it yields CASSEAMGLANEQFF. Looking up the rest from reference TRBV2 and TRBJ2-1 gives the full variable domain: EPEVTQTPSHQVTQMGQEVILRCVPISNHLYFYWYRQILGQKVEFLVSFYNNEISEKSEIFDDQFSVERPDGSNFTLKIRSTKLEDSAMYFCASSEAMGLANEQFFGPGTRLTVL.

This clonotype was observed a few times. The rearrangement links TRBV6-2 or TRBV6-3 to TRBJ2-6; 12 positions agree with TRBD2. The junction had 0 bases not matched to a gene; V was cut back by 1 base and J by 2 bases. Germline CDR1 and CDR2: MNHEY and SVGEGT. This CDR3 contains 17 residues. The CDR3 region has the DNA TGTGCCAGCAGTTACTGGACTAGCGGGACTGGGGCCAACGTCCTGACTTTC. Translating gives CASSYWTSGTGANVLTF.

This clonotype was seen a handful of times. The gene calls are TRBV12-3 or TRBV12-4 and TRBJ2-1, with TRBD1 identical over 12 bases. This CDR3 comprises 14 residues. Trimming at V came to 7 bases and at J to 9 bases, leaving 7 bases not matched to a gene. CDR3 residues: CASTSGTGGPEQFF. In DNA, the CDR3 is TGTGCCAGCACCTCGGGGACAGGGGGCCCTGAGCAGTTCTTC.

A note on this clonotype: Being one base from a much bigger clone, this may be a read error. The CDR3 nucleotides read TGTGCCAGCAGCCACAGACATGGGGCTAGTCAGCCCCAGCATTTT. This sequence encodes CASSHRHGASQPQHF. The gene calls are TRBV28 and TRBJ1-5, with D perhaps matching TRBD1 (5 bases). This CDR3 has 15 amino acids. Trimming pared 6 bases from V and 6 bases from J, leaving 18 bases between. Per the germline V gene, CDR1 is MDHEN and CDR2 is SYDVKM. Drawing the rest from reference TRBV28 and TRBJ1-5, the complete variable domain is DVKVTQSSRYLVKRTGEKVFLECVQDMDHENMFWYRQDPGLGLRLIYFSYDVKMKEKGDIPEGYSVSREKKERFSLILESASTNQTSMYLCASSHRHGASQPQHFGDGTRLSIL.

Regarding this clonotype: The junction departs from the called germline gene at one end, perhaps through a read error. This chain connects TRBV20-1 to TRBJ2-3; TRBD2 matches 13 bases. The germline V gene encodes CDR1 DFQATT and CDR2 SNEGSKA (reference sequence). The CDR3 totals 16 residues. This CDR3 reads CGARDWTSGSTDTQYF. The DNA of the CDR3 is TGCGGTGCTAGAGATTGGACTAGCGGGAGTACAGATACGCAGTATTTT.

The chain recombines TRBV15 with TRBJ2-7; D perhaps matches TRBD2 (5 bases). From germline, CDR1 is LNHNV and CDR2 YYDKDF (reference sequence). Trimming shortened V by 3 bases and J by 3 bases, and 12 bases separated the two germline ends. The CDR3 consists of 14 residues. CDR3 bases: TGTGCCACCAGCAGCGGGGAAAGCCGCTACGAGCAGTACTTC. It is translated as CATSSGESRYEQYF.

This clonotype was counted ten times or more. The chain carries TRBV7-9 and TRBJ2-3; D is perhaps TRBD2 (6 bases). V lost 5 bases and J 4 bases, leaving 10 bases between the germline ends. The CDR3 length is 13 residues. CDR1 SEHNR and CDR2 FQNEAQ come from the germline V gene (reference sequence). The CDR3 loop reads CASSPGVSDTQYF. CDR3 coding DNA: TGTGCCAGCAGCCCGGGGGTTTCAGATACGCAGTATTTT.

This clonotype occurred a few times. The chain recombines TRBV6-1 with TRBJ2-1, with TRBD2 as a possible D gene (5 bases). The V end lost 1 base, the J end lost 4 bases, and 11 bases lay between the germline ends. The germline V gene encodes CDR1 MNHNS and CDR2 SASEGT. The CDR3 is 15 residues long. The CDR3, as DNA: TGTGCCAGCAGTGAAGACCCAGCGGAGTACAATGAGCAGTTCTTC. Translated: CASSEDPAEYNEQFF.

The sample holds a few counts of this clonotype. The rearrangement joins TRBV7-2 to TRBJ2-7; D perhaps matches TRBD2 (5 bases). CDR3 size: 13 residues. Trimming removed 1 base from V and 5 bases from J, with 9 bases in between. Germline V gives CDR1 SGHTA, CDR2 FQGNSA. The CDR3 region is CASSLELANEQYF. As DNA, the CDR3 is TGTGCCAGCAGCTTAGAATTAGCGAACGAGCAGTACTTC.

The chain links TRBV2 to TRBJ1-5, with TRBD1 matching 7 bases. This CDR3 spans 15 amino acids. Losses at the gene ends were 2 bases for V and 5 bases for J; bases not matched to a gene: 6. Germline loops: CDR1 SNHLY, CDR2 FYNNEI. The CDR3 region is CASSERTGSDQPQHF. CDR3 nucleotide sequence: TGTGCCAGCAGTGAACGGACAGGTTCCGATCAGCCCCAGCATTTT.

The chain has TRBV20-1 and TRBJ2-5; D not certain. CDR1 is DFQATT and CDR2 is SNEGSKA in the germline V gene (reference sequence). There are 13 residues in the CDR3. V shed 8 bases and J shed 0 bases, with 13 bases lying between them. Here the CDR3 reads CSTQIPDQETQYF. The CDR3 DNA reads TGCAGTACGCAGATTCCCGACCAAGAGACCCAGTACTTC.

Ten or more counts support this clonotype. The chain recombines TRBV27 with TRBJ2-4; TRBD1 is a possible D gene (6 bases). Trimming pared 4 bases from V and 14 bases from J, leaving 15 bases between. The CDR3 totals 12 residues. The germline CDR1 and CDR2 sequences are MNHEY and SMNVEV (reference sequence). In DNA, the CDR3 is TGTGCCAGCAGTTCAGGGCCGGGACATAAGTACTTC. As protein: CASSSGPGHKYF.

Of note for this clonotype: A much larger clone sits a single nucleotide away, making a read error possible. The CDR3 is CSPWSSNTDTQYF. CDR3 nucleotide sequence: TGCAGTCCGTGGTCCTCTAACACAGATACGCAGTATTTT. V and J are TRBV20-1 and TRBJ2-3; the D is unclear. The CDR3 is 13 residues long. Trimming stripped 8 bases from V and 2 bases from J, with 14 bases between. Germline V gives CDR1 DFQATT, CDR2 SNEGSKA (reference sequence).

This clonotype was seen repeatedly, ten times or more. The chain joins TRBV28 to TRBJ2-7, with D uncertain. CDR3 length: 12 amino acids. Trimming stripped 2 bases from V and 5 bases from J, with 7 bases between. Germline assignment: CDR1 MDHEN and CDR2 SYDVKM. In DNA form, the CDR3 reads TGTGCCAGCAGTTTACTCCTCAACGAGCAGTACTTC. It yields the protein CASSLLLNEQYF.

This chain joins TRBV6-2 or TRBV6-3 and TRBJ2-3; D is uncertain. Germline lookup yields CDR1 MNHEY and CDR2 SVGEGT. The germline V and J ends were trimmed by 1 base and 0 bases, with 8 bases remaining between them. CDR3 size: 15 residues. In DNA form, the CDR3 reads TGTGCCAGCAGTTACTGGCAGGACAGCACAGATACGCAGTATTTT. Translating it yields CASSYWQDSTDTQYF.

In this sample, this clonotype turned up many times. V usage is TRBV5-4 and J usage is TRBJ2-3; maybe TRBD2 (6 bases). With 6 bases removed from V and 5 bases from J, the gap between germline ends came to 19 bases. Germline loops: CDR1 SGHNT, CDR2 YYREEE (reference sequence). This CDR3 has 15 residues. CDR3 in DNA: TGTGCCAGCAACACATTAGCGGACGCGGTAGATACGCAGTATTTT. It specifies CASNTLADAVDTQYF.